This T cell receptor (beta chain) was sequenced during a study of blood T cell repertoires in COVID-19. Study summary: Samples representing acute and convalescent COVID-19 were sourced from the United States, Italy and Spain.

Original processing notes: Reference gene primer amplification yielded estimated nucleated cell counts. The repertoire was sequenced with immunoSEQ multiplex PCR; TCRdb's copy has only in-frame clones and lacks some. D and trimming were read from the DNA, whereas the V and J calls and clone size are those reported in that table. Of around 150,000 clones in the sample, 86% were seen once. This CDR3 has 13 residues. Trimming left V 5 bases short and J 5 bases short, with 12 bases between. Germline V gene lookup returns CDR1 SGHTA and CDR2 FQGTGA. The chain recombines TRBV7-3 with TRBJ2-5; TRBD1 is a possible D gene (6 bases). Sequencing input: peripheral blood. The sequence came from a man aged 18 to 29 with acute or convalescent COVID-19. DNA for the CDR3: TGTGCCAGCAGCCCGCAGGGGAGTGAGACCCAGTACTTC. This translates into CASSPQGSETQYF.